The entry that follows covers one TCR beta chain sequence. V dropped 5 bases and J dropped 7; count of bases not matched to a gene: 3. Germline V gives CDR1 MDHEN, CDR2 SYDVKM. The CDR3 length is 12 residues. This entry comes from a study of blood T cell repertoires in COVID-19. Some clones are missing from TCRdb's copy, which holds only in-frame ones; the method was immunoSEQ multiplex PCR. The table includes roughly 95,000 clones, 84% detected once. The J gene is TRBJ1-1, the V gene TRBV28; 8 bases fit TRBD1. The sequenced material came from peripheral blood. This clonotype was sampled from a human donor in a cohort sampled during active COVID-19. The chain's CDR3 is CASSVGQVEAFF. Written as DNA, the CDR3 is TGTGCCAGCAGTGTGGGACAGGTTGAAGCTTTCTTT.